The rows below give T cell receptor beta chains drawn from one sample of a study of blood T cell repertoires in COVID-19. Using immunoSEQ multiplex PCR, the repertoire was profiled, and TCRdb retains in-frame clones only, with some absent. The table includes 430,000 or so clones, about 90% detected once. Input material: peripheral blood. These receptors were collected from a man between 18 and 35 years old with COVID-19, enrolled during active disease. CDR3s include the opening cysteine and the closing phenylalanine or tryptophan. A D gene is named only where the DNA matches it firmly. Some rows have no size entry. The others give once, few or many, or a class for an expanded clone.

J: TRBJ1-2; size: .; V: TRBV19; D: .; DNA: TGTGCCAGTAGTATGACGTCCAGGGTATTGGGTGGCTACACCTTC; CDR3: CASSMTSRVLGGYTF
J: TRBJ2-3; size: once; V: TRBV27; D: TRBD2; DNA: TGTGCCAGCAGTCCGGGGGGGGCAGATACGCAGTATTTT; CDR3: CASSPGGADTQYF
J: TRBJ2-3; size: .; V: TRBV18; D: TRBD1; DNA: TGTGCCAGCTCACGACAGGGCGCAGATACGCAGTATTTT; CDR3: CASSRQGADTQYF
J: TRBJ2-1; size: .; V: TRBV27; D: TRBD2; DNA: TGTGCCAGCATAGGGACTAGCGGTCCATATGAGCAGTTCTTC; CDR3: CASIGTSGPYEQFF
J: TRBJ2-1; size: .; V: TRBV3-1/TRBV3-2; D: TRBD2; DNA: TGTGCCAGCAGCCGGCAACTAGCCGGGGGGAATGAGCAGTTCTTC; CDR3: CASSRQLAGGNEQFF
J: TRBJ2-5; size: .; V: TRBV11-2; D: TRBD1; DNA: TGTGCCAGCAGCTCGGGACAGGGCATACAAGAGACCCAGTACTTC; CDR3: CASSSGQGIQETQYF
J: TRBJ2-7; size: .; V: TRBV19; D: TRBD2; DNA: TGTGCCAGTAGTACTATTCTAGCGGGAGGCGCCTACGAGCAGTACTTC; CDR3: CASSTILAGGAYEQYF
J: TRBJ2-3; size: .; V: TRBV5-4; D: TRBD2; DNA: TGTGCCAGCAGCTGGAAACTAGCGGGGGGCACAGATACGCAGTATTTT; CDR3: CASSWKLAGGTDTQYF
J: TRBJ1-2; size: .; V: TRBV6-5; D: .; DNA: TGTGCCAGCAGTATTCACAGGTTAAACTATGGCTACACCTTC; CDR3: CASSIHRLNYGYTF
J: TRBJ2-4; size: .; V: TRBV6-2/TRBV6-3; D: TRBD2; DNA: TGTGCCAGCAGCCCTGGACTAGCGGTCATAGCCAAAAACATTCAGTACTTC; CDR3: CASSPGLAVIAKNIQYF
J: TRBJ1-1; size: .; V: TRBV5-1; D: TRBD1; DNA: TGCGCCAGCAACCAACTTACAGGGGGCGCTTTAGGTGAAGCTTTCTTT; CDR3: CASNQLTGGALGEAFF
J: TRBJ2-5; size: few; V: TRBV11-3; D: .; DNA: TGTGCCAGCAGCCCGACTGGGGGGGAGACCCAGTACTTC; CDR3: CASSPTGGETQYF
J: TRBJ2-3; size: once; V: TRBV5-4; D: TRBD2; DNA: TGTGCCAGCAGCCGACGACTAGCTGGCACAGATACGCAGTATTTT; CDR3: CASSRRLAGTDTQYF
J: TRBJ1-2; size: .; V: TRBV6-5; D: .; DNA: TGTGCCACTGGGACTGCTGGACGTGGCTACACCTTC; CDR3: CATGTAGRGYTF
J: TRBJ2-5; size: .; V: TRBV5-4; D: .; DNA: TGTGCCAGCAGCTTGGGGCAGGGACTCCAAGAGACCCAGTACTTC; CDR3: CASSLGQGLQETQYF
J: TRBJ2-5; size: .; V: TRBV18; D: .; DNA: TGTGCCAGCTCACCAAGGGGCGACGAGACCCAGTACTTC; CDR3: CASSPRGDETQYF
J: TRBJ2-7; size: .; V: TRBV5-4; D: .; DNA: TGTGCCAGCAGCTTGCAGGGGGGAAACGAGCAGTACTTC; CDR3: CASSLQGGNEQYF
J: TRBJ2-1; size: .; V: TRBV7-6; D: TRBD2; DNA: TGTGCCAGCAGCCCCTCGACTAGCGGTATAGTTAATGAGCAGTTCTTC; CDR3: CASSPSTSGIVNEQFF
J: TRBJ2-1; size: .; V: TRBV7-9; D: TRBD2; DNA: TGTGCCAGCAGCTGGACTAGCGGGAGGGTGAGGCCTCTTGAGCAGTTCTTC; CDR3: CASSWTSGRVRPLEQFF
J: TRBJ1-4; size: .; V: TRBV7-9; D: .; DNA: TGTGCCAGCAGCCCACAGGCGACTAATGAAAAACTGTTTTTT; CDR3: CASSPQATNEKLFF
J: TRBJ1-4; size: .; V: TRBV10-3; D: .; DNA: TGTGCCTTCCACGAGGGATTTGTGAAAGAAAAACTGTTTTTT; CDR3: CAFHEGFVKEKLFF
J: TRBJ2-1; size: .; V: TRBV13; D: TRBD2; DNA: TGTGCCAGCAGCTCCCCACGGACTAGCGGCCACAATGAGCAGTTCTTC; CDR3: CASSSPRTSGHNEQFF
J: TRBJ2-7; size: .; V: TRBV19; D: TRBD1; DNA: TGTGCCAGTAGTACCCGGGACAGGGTTTTTGGGGAGTCCTACGAGCAGTACTTC; CDR3: CASSTRDRVFGESYEQYF
J: TRBJ1-1; size: .; V: TRBV2; D: TRBD1; DNA: TGTGCCAGCAGCCCTTTCAGCAGGACAGGGATCCCCATGAACACTGAAGCTTTCTTT; CDR3: CASSPFSRTGIPMNTEAFF
J: TRBJ2-7; size: .; V: TRBV19; D: TRBD2; DNA: TGTGCCAGTAGTATAGCTAGCGGCGGTAGCTCCTACGAGCAGTACTTC; CDR3: CASSIASGGSSYEQYF
J: TRBJ1-1; size: .; V: TRBV5-1; D: TRBD1; DNA: TGCGCCAGCAGCTCCCCATTCAGAGGACAGGATATTGACACTGAAGCTTTCTTT; CDR3: CASSSPFRGQDIDTEAFF
J: TRBJ2-7; size: .; V: TRBV7-9; D: .; DNA: TGTGCCAGCAGCTCGGTAGCCTACGAGCAGTACTTC; CDR3: CASSSVAYEQYF
J: TRBJ2-5; size: .; V: TRBV19; D: .; DNA: TGTGCCAGTAGTCCCCACCGCGGGATTCCATCACGGGAGACCCAGTACTTC; CDR3: CASSPHRGIPSRETQYF
J: TRBJ2-1; size: .; V: TRBV3-1/TRBV3-2; D: TRBD2; DNA: TGTGCCAGCAGCCTACGGACTAGCGGGACATACAATGAGCAGTTCTTC; CDR3: CASSLRTSGTYNEQFF
J: TRBJ2-7; size: .; V: TRBV5-1; D: TRBD1; DNA: TGCGCCAGCAGCTTGGACGGACAGGGGTCGGCCTACGAGCAGTACTTC; CDR3: CASSLDGQGSAYEQYF
J: TRBJ2-7; size: .; V: TRBV9; D: TRBD2; DNA: TGTGCCAGCAGCGTAGCTAGCGGGAGCGCCGAGCAGTACTTC; CDR3: CASSVASGSAEQYF
J: TRBJ2-7; size: .; V: TRBV11-2; D: TRBD1; DNA: TGTGCCAGCAGCCGTGGGGCCGGGACAGGCTCCGAGCAGTACTTC; CDR3: CASSRGAGTGSEQYF
J: TRBJ1-2; size: .; V: TRBV19; D: TRBD1; DNA: TGTGCCAGTAGAGAACCGGGACAGGGATTTAACGGCTACACCTTC; CDR3: CASREPGQGFNGYTF
J: TRBJ1-5; size: .; V: TRBV10-3; D: TRBD1; DNA: TGTGCCATCTCCCAGGGGGCACGAGAGCCCCAGCATTTT; CDR3: CAISQGAREPQHF
J: TRBJ2-2; size: .; V: TRBV14; D: .; DNA: TGTGCCAGCAGCCCCAAGATAGGCGGGACCAACACCGGGGAGCTGTTTTTT; CDR3: CASSPKIGGTNTGELFF
J: TRBJ2-5; size: .; V: TRBV30; D: .; DNA: TGTGCCTGGAGTGTAATGGTGGGGCCCCCGTACTTC; CDR3: CAWSVMVGPPYF
J: TRBJ2-7; size: .; V: TRBV2; D: .; DNA: TGTGCCAGCAGTGTACAGGGCTGGCCCTACGAGCAGTACTTC; CDR3: CASSVQGWPYEQYF
J: TRBJ2-1; size: .; V: TRBV11-2; D: .; DNA: TGTGCCAGCAGCTTAGATTACTCGTCCTACAATGAGCAGTTCTTC; CDR3: CASSLDYSSYNEQFF
J: TRBJ1-3; size: .; V: TRBV7-6; D: .; DNA: TGTGCCAGCAGCCCCCCGGGGTCCGCTGGAAACACCATATATTTT; CDR3: CASSPPGSAGNTIYF
J: TRBJ1-1; size: .; V: TRBV29-1; D: .; DNA: TGCAGCGTTGGTAGCTTTGTACTAGAAGCTTTCTTT; CDR3: CSVGSFVLEAFF
J: TRBJ2-2; size: .; V: TRBV7-9; D: .; DNA: TGTGCCAGCAGCTTTGGGCTCAACGGGGAGCTGTTTTTT; CDR3: CASSFGLNGELFF
J: TRBJ2-1; size: .; V: TRBV5-1; D: TRBD2; DNA: TGCGCCAGCAGCCAAAGCGGGGTCGACAATGAGCAGTTCTTC; CDR3: CASSQSGVDNEQFF
J: TRBJ2-1; size: .; V: TRBV18; D: TRBD1; DNA: TGTGCCAGTGCCGCACAATTGGGGACAGGGTCAAATGAGCAGTTCTTC; CDR3: CASAAQLGTGSNEQFF
J: TRBJ2-7; size: .; V: TRBV6-5; D: TRBD1; DNA: TGTGCCAGCAGCTCGGGACAGGGGGGATACGAGCAGTACTTC; CDR3: CASSSGQGGYEQYF
J: TRBJ2-3; size: .; V: TRBV7-3; D: TRBD2; DNA: TGTGCCAGCAGCTTGGTTGGACTAGCTGAAGATACGCAGTATTTT; CDR3: CASSLVGLAEDTQYF
J: TRBJ2-1; size: .; V: TRBV5-1; D: TRBD1; DNA: TGCGCCAGCAGCTTACCGGGACAGGGCTACAATGAGCAGTTCTTC; CDR3: CASSLPGQGYNEQFF
J: TRBJ2-4; size: .; V: TRBV5-1; D: TRBD1; DNA: TGCGCCAGCAGCTTCGGGGACAGCACTGATTTAGCCAAAAACATTCAGTACTTC; CDR3: CASSFGDSTDLAKNIQYF
J: TRBJ2-7; size: .; V: TRBV9; D: TRBD2; DNA: TGTGCCAGCAGCGTAGACGGACTAGCGGGGGGATACGAGCAGTACTTC; CDR3: CASSVDGLAGGYEQYF
J: TRBJ2-5; size: .; V: TRBV10-3; D: .; DNA: TGTGCCATCAGTGGGACAGTCTCCAGAGAGACCCAGTACTTC; CDR3: CAISGTVSRETQYF
J: TRBJ1-1; size: .; V: TRBV15; D: TRBD1; DNA: TGTGCCACCAGCAGAGGGACAGGACTGGGGAACACTGAAGCTTTCTTT; CDR3: CATSRGTGLGNTEAFF
J: TRBJ2-5; size: .; V: TRBV29-1; D: .; DNA: TGCAGCGTTGTAGGTCGAACAGGGCTTTTGTCCCAGTACTTC; CDR3: CSVVGRTGLLSQYF
J: TRBJ2-3; size: .; V: TRBV15; D: .; DNA: TGTGCCACCAGCAGAGATAGTGGGGGGGCCTTCTTAGATACGCAGTATTTT; CDR3: CATSRDSGGAFLDTQYF
J: TRBJ2-5; size: .; V: TRBV10-1; D: TRBD2; DNA: TGCGCCAGCAGTGAGTCGACTAGCCCAGAGACCCAGTACTTC; CDR3: CASSESTSPETQYF
J: TRBJ2-1; size: .; V: TRBV10-1; D: .; DNA: TGCGCCAGCAGTGAAAGCACAGGTAGCGGCCCCATAGGTCTTCGGCAGTTCTTC; CDR3: CASSESTGSGPIGLRQFF
J: TRBJ2-7; size: .; V: TRBV12-5; D: .; DNA: TGTGCTAGTGGTTTCCAACGACCCGGGCCCAGGGCCGAGCAGTACTTC; CDR3: CASGFQRPGPRAEQYF
J: TRBJ2-2; size: .; V: TRBV3-1/TRBV3-2; D: TRBD2; DNA: TGTGCCAGCAGCCCGGGACTAGGCGAGACCGGGGAGCTGTTTTTT; CDR3: CASSPGLGETGELFF
J: TRBJ2-3; size: .; V: TRBV4-2; D: TRBD2; DNA: TGTGCCAGCAGCCAGAGACTAGCGGGGAACACAGATACGCAGTATTTT; CDR3: CASSQRLAGNTDTQYF
J: TRBJ2-2; size: once; V: TRBV7-9; D: TRBD2; DNA: TGTGCCAGCAGCCCATCTAGCGGGAGTAGTTCCGGGGAGCTGTTTTTT; CDR3: CASSPSSGSSSGELFF